This T cell receptor (beta chain) is from a study of graft-versus-host responses after intestinal transplantation. The wider study: Isolated intestinal, liver-intestinal, or multivisceral transplants had been given to the recipients. Whole-study findings and limits: Detected in recipient marrow were GvH clones, some of which were first observed in ileum or blood.

The table came from immunoSEQ multiplex PCR; TCRdb's copy has only in-frame clones and leaves some out. This sample has fewer than 110,000 clones, with under 95% found just once. Concerning this clone: Its antigen is undetermined.

This CDR3 spans 11 amino acids. The germline V gene has CDR1 MNHEY and CDR2 SMNVEV (reference sequence). V shed 10 bases and J shed 11 bases, with 17 bases lying between them. This specimen was unstimulated CD8+ T cells sorted from spleen or lymph node cells, taken before intestinal transplant. The chain carries TRBV27 and TRBJ1-1; D gene ambiguous. The receptor was derived from a human donor who received an intestinal transplant. In nucleotides, the CDR3 is TGTGCCACCTTCTATTGGGCGGGGGCTTTCTTT. It translates to CATFYWAGAFF.